This passage covers 32 T cell receptor beta chains from one sample sequenced in a study of cytomegalovirus exposure and HLA in healthy donors. PCR amplification relied on 60 Vbeta primers (plus 13 Jbeta primers). Produced via immunoSEQ multiplex PCR; TCRdb's table is partial and in-frame only. This sample has about 150,000 clones, with 65% to 85% found just once. The sample comprised PBMCs. These receptors were obtained from a male donor in good health and CMV-seropositive.

J is TRBJ1-2 and V is TRBV5-5; D possibly corresponds to TRBD1 (5 bases). CDR3 length equals 13 residues. Germline V gives CDR1 SGHKS, CDR2 YYEKEE (reference sequence). The V end lost 0 bases, the J end lost 14 bases, and 17 bases lay between the germline ends. The CDR3 loop is CASSLDGSASGTF. In DNA form, the CDR3 reads TGTGCCAGCAGCTTGGATGGTTCCGCATCAGGGACCTTC. The complete variable domain, with remaining parts taken from reference TRBV5-5 and TRBJ1-2, reads DAGVTQSPTHLIKTRGQQVTLRCSPISGHKSVSWYQQVLGQGPQFIFQYYEKEERGRGNFPDRFSARQFPNYSSELNVNALLLGDSALYLCASSLDGSASGTFGSGTRLTVV.

This chain uses TRBV13 with TRBJ2-5; no definite D call. The DNA end favors TRBJ2-7, so the J call may be wrong. This CDR3 region has 14 residues. CDR1 and CDR2 from the germline V gene are PRHDT and FYEKMQ (reference sequence). The CDR3 nucleotides read TGTGCCAGCAGCTTTAACTCGCCAAACTACGAGCAGTACTTC. It translates to CASSFNSPNYEQYF.

The chain recombines TRBV29-1 with TRBJ2-7; perhaps TRBD1 as D (6 bases). V dropped 2 bases and J dropped 7 bases, with 15 bases sitting between them. In germline, CDR1 is SQVTM, CDR2 ANQGSEA. The CDR3 extends over 13 amino acids. The CDR3 here is CSVERQGMREQYF. As DNA, the CDR3 is TGCAGCGTTGAAAGGCAGGGGATGAGGGAGCAGTACTTC.

The chain uses TRBV9 and TRBJ2-5, with D possibly being TRBD2 (6 bases). This CDR3 is 14 amino acids long. V shed 1 base and J shed 4 bases, with 11 bases lying between them. Looked up from germline, CDR1 is SGDLS and CDR2 is YYNGEE. Here the CDR3 reads CASSVLISGETQYF. DNA of the CDR3: TGTGCCAGCAGCGTACTAATTAGCGGAGAGACCCAGTACTTC.

This clone was detected a few times. The gene calls are TRBV18 and TRBJ2-5; D perhaps matches TRBD2 (6 bases). The V end was cut by 6 bases, the J end by 5 bases, with 13 bases between. This CDR3 is built from 13 residues. Germline lookup yields CDR1 KGHSH and CDR2 LQKENI. The DNA of the CDR3 is TGTGCCAGCTCCCCGATAGGGAGGGAGACCCAGTACTTC. This gives the protein CASSPIGRETQYF.

V usage is TRBV27 and J usage is TRBJ2-5; 9 nucleotides align to TRBD2. The J call may be mistaken, given a closer DNA end match to TRBJ2-7. The germline V gene encodes CDR1 MNHEY and CDR2 SMNVEV (reference sequence). CDR3 length: 15 amino acids. The CDR3 DNA reads as TGTGCCAGCAGCTGGGGAGGCGGGAGGGCCTACGAGCAGTACTTC. Its translation is CASSWGGGRAYEQYF.

V is TRBV4-3 and J is TRBJ2-1; 11 bases match TRBD2. The CDR3 covers 14 residues. Per germline, CDR1 LGHNA and CDR2 YSLEER. V shed 5 bases, J shed 10 bases, and the junction held 7 bases outside the gene matches. Here the CDR3 DNA reads TGCGCCAGCAGCTCGGGACTAGCGGCAGGCGAGCAGTTCTTC. Translation: CASSSGLAAGEQFF.

This clone was counted between two and nine times. The chain combines TRBV5-1 with TRBJ1-1; D uncertain. V was clipped by 6 bases and J by 6 bases, with 18 bases between them. Per germline, CDR1 SGHRS and CDR2 YFSETQ. The CDR3 runs to 14 residues. The chain's CDR3 is CASTFSAGSAEAFF. CDR3 DNA sequence: TGCGCCAGCACCTTTTCGGCGGGGAGCGCTGAAGCTTTCTTT.

The J gene is TRBJ2-3, the V gene TRBV2, with D maybe TRBD1 (6 bases). Germline V gene data show CDR1 as SNHLY and CDR2 as FYNNEI. This CDR3 region has 15 residues. V dropped 5 bases and J dropped 2 bases, with 14 bases sitting between them. The CDR3 spells CASSLGTSLTDTQYF. As DNA, the CDR3 is TGTGCCAGCAGTCTCGGGACATCGCTCACAGATACGCAGTATTTT.

The chain carries TRBV5-6 and TRBJ2-3, with 7 bases that match TRBD1. Germline V CDR1 and CDR2: SGHDT, YYEEEE. The CDR3 consists of 18 residues. J gave up 0 bases and V 4 bases, and 14 bases lay outside the gene matches. The CDR3 sequence is CASSPVWDSLLSTDTQYF. The CDR3 coding sequence is TGTGCCAGCAGCCCTGTATGGGACAGCTTACTTAGCACAGATACGCAGTATTTT.

This clone has a handful of counts. CDR3 residues: CASTQLLSGYDGDSGNQPQHF. DNA for the CDR3: TGTGCCAGCACTCAACTCTTGTCGGGTTACGACGGTGATTCGGGCAATCAGCCCCAGCATTTT. V is TRBV21-1 and J is TRBJ1-5. TRBV21-1 is a pseudogene segment. The CDR3 sequence is 21 residues long.

This rearrangement joins TRBV5-1 to TRBJ2-3; 10 positions match TRBD2. Germline CDR1 SGHRS, CDR2 YFSETQ. V was clipped by 2 bases and J by 2 bases; unmatched bases: 5. This CDR3 spans 16 amino acids. The DNA for the CDR3 is TGCGCCAGCAGCTTTACGACTAGCGGGTACACAGATACGCAGTATTTT. It encodes CASSFTTSGYTDTQYF.

The rearrangement joins TRBV11-3 to TRBJ2-7; 10 nucleotides line up with TRBD2. Trimming at V came to 4 bases and at J to 0 bases, leaving 3 bases not matched to a gene. CDR3 length equals 15 residues. Germline lookup yields CDR1 SGHNT and CDR2 YENEEA. CDR3 DNA sequence: TGTGCCAGCAGCTCTCGACTAGCGGGCTCCTACGAGCAGTACTTC. Its protein is CASSSRLAGSYEQYF.

The V call is TRBV6-5, the J call TRBJ1-4, with 7 nucleotides matching TRBD1. The CDR3 runs 14 residues. V shed 6 bases and J 7 bases; nucleotides not matched to a gene: 8. Germline V gene sequence: CDR1 MNHEY, CDR2 SVGAGI. As DNA, the CDR3 is TGTGCCAGCAGCTACGGGACAGCTGGTGAAAAACTGTTTTTT. Encoded protein: CASSYGTAGEKLFF.

The chain joins TRBV27 to TRBJ2-2; D remains ambiguous. Germline assignment: CDR1 MNHEY and CDR2 SMNVEV (reference sequence). The CDR3 contains 10 residues. V shed 8 bases and J shed 7 bases, with 5 bases lying between them. DNA of the CDR3: TGTGCCAGCTTCGGCGGGGAGCTGTTTTTT. The encoded protein is CASFGGELFF.

The rearrangement links TRBV25-1 to TRBJ2-7; D is perhaps TRBD2 (6 bases). Germline V gene data show CDR1 as MGHDK and CDR2 as SYGVNS. V was shortened by 6 bases and J by 6 bases, with 18 bases between the two germline ends. The CDR3 runs to 14 residues. The chain's CDR3 is CASSAGRRPFEQYF. The CDR3, as DNA: TGTGCCAGCAGCGCGGGACGGAGGCCCTTCGAGCAGTACTTC.

This CDR3 is CSSPGGRPYNEQFF. The CDR3 DNA follows: TGCTCCTCTCCTGGGGGGAGGCCCTACAATGAGCAGTTCTTC. V gene TRBV10-1 combines with J gene TRBJ2-1; D may be TRBD2 (6 bases). The CDR3 sequence is 14 residues long. Germline V gene data show CDR1 as WNHNN and CDR2 as SYGVQD (reference sequence).

The chain uses TRBV2 and TRBJ2-1; TRBD1 is a possible D gene (6 bases). V was cut by 11 bases and J by 8 bases, with 22 bases left in between. There are 14 residues in the CDR3. The germline V gene has CDR1 SNHLY and CDR2 FYNNEI. DNA of the CDR3: TGTGCCCTTCTCACAGGGTGGGGGAGCGATGAGCAGTTCTTC. Its protein is CALLTGWGSDEQFF.

V is TRBV16 and J is TRBJ2-2, with 8 nucleotides matching TRBD1. The CDR3 runs to 15 residues. Germline V gene data show CDR1 as KGHSY and CDR2 as FQNENV. J lost 5 bases, V lost 4 bases, and 6 bases had no gene match. The CDR3, as DNA: TGTGCCAGCAGCCCCGGCAGGGGGCGAACCGGGGAGCTGTTTTTT. Translation: CASSPGRGRTGELFF. The full variable domain, completed using reference TRBV16 and TRBJ2-2, is GEEVAQTPKHLVRGEGQKAKLYCAPIKGHSYVFWYQQVLKNEFKFLISFQNENVFDETGMPKERFSAKCLPNSPCSLEIQATKLEDSAVYFCASSPGRGRTGELFFGEGSRLTVL.

The V and J genes are TRBV15 and TRBJ1-4; D ambiguous. The CDR3 is 15 amino acids. CDR1 and CDR2 (germline): LNHNV, YYDKDF (reference sequence). The ends were cut back, 5 bases at V and 0 bases at J, with 10 bases in the middle. CDR3 protein: CATSPRVATNEKLFF. CDR3 nucleotide sequence: TGTGCCACCAGCCCTCGGGTTGCAACTAATGAAAAACTGTTTTTT.

This chain joins TRBV6-5 and TRBJ1-2; no reliable D call. V lost 5 bases to trimming and J lost 6 bases, with 10 bases between them. Germline lookup yields CDR1 MNHEY and CDR2 SVGAGI. This CDR3 has 12 amino acids. DNA of the CDR3: TGTGCCAGCAGTAACCCTCTACATGGCTACACCTTC. Protein: CASSNPLHGYTF.

V usage is TRBV5-6 and J usage is TRBJ2-7; 7 nucleotides align to TRBD2. The germline V gene encodes CDR1 SGHDT and CDR2 YYEEEE. This CDR3 is built from 14 residues. V dropped 4 bases and J dropped 4; count of bases not matched to a gene: 8. DNA of the CDR3: TGTGCCAGCAGCCGGGGACCGGGGGGTTACGAGCAGTACTTC. Encoded protein: CASSRGPGGYEQYF.

J is TRBJ2-4 and V is TRBV29-1; no reliable D call. CDR1 is SQVTM and CDR2 is ANQGSEA in the germline V gene. With 7 bases removed from V and 0 bases from J, the gap between germline ends came to 10 bases. The length of the CDR3 is 13 residues. CDR3 bases: TGCAGCGCCCTAACTGGAGCCAAAAACATTCAGTACTTC. Translated: CSALTGAKNIQYF.

V usage is TRBV5-1 and J usage is TRBJ2-5; D gene uncertain. V lost 4 bases to trimming and J lost 1 base, with 5 bases between them. The CDR3 consists of 12 residues. Germline V gene lookup returns CDR1 SGHRS and CDR2 YFSETQ. CDR3 bases: TGCGCCAGCAGCATCCTCCAAGAGACCCAGTACTTC. Its translation: CASSILQETQYF.

This clone came up once. This sequence joins TRBV18 and TRBJ1-1, with D unclear. V lost 8 bases and J 2 bases, leaving 15 bases between the germline ends. Germline V gene lookup returns CDR1 KGHSH and CDR2 LQKENI. The CDR3 spans 14 residues. CDR3 residues: CASTEHDTNTEAFF. The CDR3 DNA reads as TGTGCCAGCACCGAACATGACACAAACACTGAAGCTTTCTTT. The entire variable domain, with the rest obtained from reference TRBV18 and TRBJ1-1, is as follows: NAGVMQNPRHLVRRRGQEARLRCSPMKGHSHVYWYRQLPEEGLKFMVYLQKENIIDESGMPKERFSAEFPKEGPSILRIQQVVRGDSAAYFCASTEHDTNTEAFFGQGTRLTVV.

Here the CDR3 DNA reads TGTGCCAGCAGCTCGACAGGGGGCGTCACCTACGAGCAGTACTTC. Translation gives CASSSTGGVTYEQYF. The chain recombines TRBV7-2 with TRBJ2-7; 10 positions match TRBD1. Trimming at V came to 4 bases and at J to 2 bases, leaving 5 bases not matched to a gene. This CDR3 spans 15 amino acids. The germline V gene has CDR1 SGHTA and CDR2 FQGNSA.

The chain is built from TRBV28 and TRBJ1-3; tentatively, D is TRBD1 (6 bases). The CDR3 is 14 residues long. Germline V gene data show CDR1 as MDHEN and CDR2 as SYDVKM. Deletions cut 5 bases from V and 2 bases from J, with 10 bases between. The CDR3 nucleotides read TGTGCCAGCAGTCTCAGGGGCGCTGGAAACACCATATATTTT. Protein: CASSLRGAGNTIYF.

V gene TRBV7-6 combines with J gene TRBJ1-4; D uncertain. This CDR3 is built from 14 residues. The germline gives CDR1 SGHVS, CDR2 FNYEAQ. Trimming removed 4 bases at V and 2 bases at J, with 8 bases between. The CDR3 region has the DNA TGTGCCAGCAGCTCCACACCCACTAATGAAAAACTGTTTTTT. Its translation: CASSSTPTNEKLFF.

This clone was seen a few times. The V gene is TRBV4-3, the J gene TRBJ2-5, with D maybe TRBD2 (6 bases). With the DNA end fitting TRBJ2-7 better, the J assignment may be wrong. The CDR3 contains 14 residues. The germline CDR1 and CDR2 sequences are LGHNA and YSLEER. This CDR3 is CASSPGTFSYEQYF. DNA of the CDR3: TGCGCCAGCAGCCCCGGGACTTTTTCCTACGAGCAGTACTTC.

This chain links TRBV7-2 with TRBJ1-1; D is undetermined. Trimming removed 5 bases at V and 11 bases at J, with 15 bases between. In germline, CDR1 is SGHTA, CDR2 FQGNSA. The CDR3 has 12 amino acids. This CDR3 reads CASSTSIDTAFF. As DNA, the CDR3 is TGTGCCAGCAGCACTAGCATTGACACGGCTTTCTTT.

This chain links TRBV7-9 with TRBJ2-3; a weak D match, TRBD1 (5 bases). This CDR3 contains 14 residues. Trimming left V 3 bases short and J 4 bases short, with 11 bases between. The germline V gene has CDR1 SEHNR and CDR2 FQNEAQ (reference sequence). CDR3 coding DNA: TGTGCCAGCAGCTTTACGCAGGGATCAGATACGCAGTATTTT. Translating it yields CASSFTQGSDTQYF.

V and J are TRBV5-1 and TRBJ2-7; 8 bases fit TRBD2. CDR1 and CDR2 (germline): SGHRS, YFSETQ. V lost 1 base, J lost 5 bases, and 5 bases stayed unmatched. This CDR3 region has 14 residues. The CDR3 nucleotides read TGCGCCAGCAGCTTGACGGGAGGGCCGGACGAGCAGTACTTC. Protein: CASSLTGGPDEQYF. Filled out from reference TRBV5-1 and TRBJ2-7, the complete variable domain reads KAGVTQTPRYLIKTRGQQVTLSCSPISGHRSVSWYQQTPGQGLQFLFEYFSETQRNKGNFPGRFSGRQFSNSRSEMNVSTLELGDSALYLCASSLTGGPDEQYFGPGTRLTVT.